This TCR beta chain was observed in a study of radiotherapy plus CTLA-4 blockade in lung cancer. This clone was counted a single time. Trimming pared 6 bases from V and 7 bases from J, leaving 13 bases between. The CDR3 runs to 14 residues. The germline V gene encodes CDR1 KGHSH and CDR2 LQKENI. Produced via immunoSEQ multiplex PCR; TCRdb's table is partial and in-frame only. This sample yields some 40,000 clones, of which about 74% are seen a single time; roughly 3% belongs to the top ten. The clonotype comes from a human donor with non-small cell lung cancer whose response to radiotherapy plus ipilimumab could not be evaluated. The material sequenced was peripheral blood, taken from a patient treated with radiotherapy plus ipilimumab. This chain connects TRBV18 to TRBJ1-6; D might be TRBD1 (6 bases). The CDR3 DNA reads TGTGCCAGCTCCATCGGGGGGCACAATTCACCCCTCCACTTT. Residues: CASSIGGHNSPLHF.